The text below deals with one T cell receptor beta chain. No antigen is known for it. This record comes from a study of graft-versus-host responses after intestinal transplantation. Across the study: All of the recipients had induction that used anti-thymocyte globulin, then tacrolimus and steroids for roughly three years. Regarding the study as a whole: Detected in recipient marrow were GvH clones, some of which were first observed in ileum or blood. Within allografts, high graft-versus-host to host-versus-graft clonal ratios were seen among patients with graft-donor T cell macrochimerism. Early post-transplant HvG declines tracked with peak circulating GvH clone levels.

With 1 base removed from V and 6 bases from J, the gap between germline ends came to 16 bases. The germline gives CDR1 MNHNS, CDR2 SASEGT. The CDR3 totals 15 residues. Sequencing was performed with immunoSEQ multiplex PCR; in TCRdb, only in-frame clones are kept and a portion is missing. The repertoire includes about 100,000 clones, about 90% of them detected once, and about 0.93% sits in the top ten. The receptor was isolated from a human donor who was the organ donor for an intestinal transplant. Sequences were derived from unstimulated CD4+ T cells sorted from spleen or lymph node cells, sampled before transplant. This chain uses TRBV6-1 with TRBJ2-7; the D gene is possibly TRBD1 (6 bases). The CDR3 coding sequence is TGTGCCAGCAGTGAAGTCAGGGGACATGGGGCCGAGCAGTACTTC. Translated, it gives CASSEVRGHGAEQYF.